Listed here are 15 T cell receptor beta chains from one sample, sequenced in a study of cytotoxic CD8 clonotypes in ibrutinib-treated CLL. The data were produced by immunoSEQ multiplex PCR, yet TCRdb's version contains in-frame clones alone and is incomplete. The table records about 140,000 clones, approximately 77% of them present only once. The sequenced sample was PBMCs, obtained after 12 months of ibrutinib treatment. Source of these receptors: a human donor with chronic lymphocytic leukemia.

The gene calls are TRBV28 and TRBJ1-5; D might be TRBD1 (6 bases). Trimming took off 4 bases at V and 2 bases at J, with 6 bases between the two ends. The CDR3 length is 13 residues. Germline V gene lookup returns CDR1 MDHEN and CDR2 SYDVKM. CDR3 sequence reads: CASSWTGNQPQHF. As DNA, the CDR3 is TGTGCCAGCAGTTGGACAGGCAATCAGCCCCAGCATTTT.

The chain carries TRBV2 and TRBJ1-4; tentative D call: TRBD1 (6 bases). V gave up 8 bases and J gave up 5 bases, with 15 bases separating them. Germline-derived CDR1 and CDR2 are SNHLY and FYNNEI. The CDR3 spans 14 residues. The CDR3 is CASGRGQLNEKLFF. CDR3 DNA: TGTGCCAGCGGGCGTGGACAGTTAAATGAAAAACTGTTTTTT.

This rearrangement joins TRBV21-1 to TRBJ2-7; the tabulated D call, TRBD2, remains unverified against the DNA. TRBV21-1 corresponds to a pseudogene. The CDR3 contains 12 residues. CDR3 sequence (DNA): TGTGCCAGCAGCACGGGATTCTGGGGGCAGTACTTC. It specifies CASSTGFWGQYF.

This chain uses TRBV7-9 with TRBJ2-5; D gene ambiguous. With 1 base removed from V and 2 bases from J, the gap between germline ends came to 8 bases. Germline CDR1 and CDR2: SEHNR and FQNEAQ (reference sequence). The CDR3 length is 14 residues. The CDR3 here is CASSLDNRQETQYF. As DNA, the CDR3 is TGTGCCAGCAGCTTAGATAACAGACAAGAGACCCAGTACTTC. Drawing the rest from reference TRBV7-9 and TRBJ2-5, the complete variable domain is DTGVSQNPRHKITKRGQNVTFRCDPISEHNRLYWYRQTLGQGPEFLTYFQNEAQLEKSRLLSDRFSAERPKGSFSTLEIQRTEQGDSAMYLCASSLDNRQETQYFGPGTRLLVL.

This clone was seen a few times. Germline and junction disagree at one end, which may indicate a read error. The rearrangement joins TRBV19 to TRBJ1-5; 9 nucleotides line up with TRBD1. The CDR3 contains 15 residues. The V gene's germline CDR1 is LNHDA and CDR2 SQIVND (reference sequence). CDR3 region: CAGSKTGGSNQPQHF. CDR3 coding DNA: TGTGCCGGTAGCAAGACAGGGGGGAGCAATCAGCCCCAGCATTTT.

The chain couples TRBV2 to TRBJ2-1; D is possibly TRBD1 (5 bases). The germline V gene has CDR1 SNHLY and CDR2 FYNNEI. The CDR3 loop spans 11 amino acids. The V gene lost 10 bases and the J gene lost 8 bases, with 12 bases spanning the gap. The CDR3 DNA sequence: TGTGCCACGAACAGGTTGTATGAGCAGTTCTTC. Encoded protein: CATNRLYEQFF.

The V call is TRBV5-1, the J call TRBJ1-1; a weak D match, TRBD1 (5 bases). The V gene lost 0 bases and the J gene lost 1 base, with 13 bases spanning the gap. The CDR3 runs to 16 residues. Germline assignment: CDR1 SGHRS and CDR2 YFSETQ. Written as DNA, the CDR3 is TGCGCCAGCAGCTTGGCCTTGGGAGGGGCGAACACTGAAGCTTTCTTT. Protein: CASSLALGGANTEAFF.

The chain recombines TRBV14 with TRBJ2-1; D unclear. CDR3 size: 15 residues. CDR1 is SGHDN, CDR2 FVKESK, per germline. The ends were cut back, 4 bases at V and 5 bases at J, with 15 bases in the middle. The CDR3 loop is CASSPIGPIHNEQFF. CDR3 DNA sequence: TGTGCCAGCAGCCCAATAGGACCTATCCACAATGAGCAGTTCTTC.

The chain recombines TRBV28 with TRBJ2-1; 11 bases are shared with TRBD2. Per germline, CDR1 MDHEN and CDR2 SYDVKM. The CDR3 runs to 21 residues. V lost 6 bases to trimming and J lost 7 bases; unmatched junction nucleotides: 26. The CDR3 region has the DNA TGTGCCAGCAGCCCCCCTGGCGGGGTAGCGGGAGGGTTGAGTTTTAGAAATGAGCAGTTCTTC. Translated: CASSPPGGVAGGLSFRNEQFF.

The chain employs TRBV19 and TRBJ2-1; maybe TRBD1 (5 bases). Trimming removed 4 bases from V and 8 bases from J, with 12 bases in between. This CDR3 region has 13 residues. Germline CDR1 is LNHDA and CDR2 is SQIVND (reference sequence). The CDR3 sequence is CASSRQGPDEQFF. The DNA for the CDR3 is TGTGCCAGTAGTAGGCAGGGTCCCGATGAGCAGTTCTTC.

This sequence joins TRBV6-5 and TRBJ2-7; D unclear. This CDR3 contains 12 residues. V dropped 5 bases and J dropped 3 bases, with 8 bases sitting between them. Germline CDR1 and CDR2: MNHEY and SVGAGI. CDR3 loop: CASSNGVYEQYF. CDR3 nucleotide sequence: TGTGCCAGCAGTAACGGAGTCTACGAGCAGTACTTC.

The rearrangement uses TRBV5-4 and TRBJ1-2; 8 bases agree with TRBD1. CDR3 length equals 14 residues. The germline V gene has CDR1 SGHNT and CDR2 YYREEE (reference sequence). J was trimmed by 5 bases and V by 2 bases; bases with no gene match: 5. The CDR3 coding sequence is TGTGCCAGCAGCTTCTCGACAGGGGATTATGGCTACACCTTC. Its protein product is CASSFSTGDYGYTF.

This rearrangement joins TRBV19 to TRBJ1-5; D remains unclear. The germline V gene has CDR1 LNHDA and CDR2 SQIVND (reference sequence). The CDR3 spans 14 residues. Trimming took 5 bases from V and 2 from J, leaving 10 bases between them. CDR3 loop: CASSQPGGNQPQHF. Here the CDR3 DNA reads TGTGCCAGTAGTCAGCCGGGAGGCAATCAGCCCCAGCATTTT.

The chain carries TRBV11-3 and TRBJ2-3, with 10 bases that match TRBD2. This CDR3 comprises 16 residues. Germline CDR1 is SGHNT and CDR2 is YENEEA. The junction had 6 bases not matched to a gene; V was cut back by 5 bases and J by 1 base. This chain's CDR3 is CASSTSGTSGTDTQYF. The CDR3 DNA sequence: TGTGCCAGCAGCACGTCCGGGACTAGCGGCACAGATACGCAGTATTTT.

This clone was seen just once. The rearrangement uses TRBV5-4 and TRBJ2-5, with 7 bases lining up with TRBD1. Trimming removed 3 bases from V and 5 bases from J; junction bases left unmatched: 10. The CDR3 runs to 15 residues. Looked up from germline, CDR1 is SGHNT and CDR2 is YYREEE (reference sequence). The CDR3 coding sequence is TGTGCCAGCAGCTATGACAGGGTACGCTCCGAGACCCAGTACTTC. Amino acids: CASSYDRVRSETQYF.